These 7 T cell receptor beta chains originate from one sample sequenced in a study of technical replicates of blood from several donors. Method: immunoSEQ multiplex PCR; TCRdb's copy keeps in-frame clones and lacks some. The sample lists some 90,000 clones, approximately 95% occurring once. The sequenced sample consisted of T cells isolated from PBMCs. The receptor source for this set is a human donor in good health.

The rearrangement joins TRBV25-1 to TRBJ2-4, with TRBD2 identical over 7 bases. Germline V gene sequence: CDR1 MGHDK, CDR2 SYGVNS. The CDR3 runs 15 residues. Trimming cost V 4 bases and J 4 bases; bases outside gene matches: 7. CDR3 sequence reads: CASSASGVLKNIQYF. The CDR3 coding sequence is TGTGCCAGCAGTGCGAGCGGGGTATTAAAAAACATTCAGTACTTC.

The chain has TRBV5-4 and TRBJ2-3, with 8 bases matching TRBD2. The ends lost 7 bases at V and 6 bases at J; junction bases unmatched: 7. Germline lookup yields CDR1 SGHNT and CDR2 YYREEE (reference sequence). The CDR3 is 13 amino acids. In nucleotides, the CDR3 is TGTGCCAGCCATAGCGGGATAGGGGATACGCAGTATTTT. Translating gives CASHSGIGDTQYF.

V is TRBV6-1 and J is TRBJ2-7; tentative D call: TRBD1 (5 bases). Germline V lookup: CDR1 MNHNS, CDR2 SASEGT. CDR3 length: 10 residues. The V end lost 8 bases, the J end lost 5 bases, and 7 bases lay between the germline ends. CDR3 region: CASSRDEQYF. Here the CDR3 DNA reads TGTGCCAGCTCCAGGGACGAGCAGTACTTC.

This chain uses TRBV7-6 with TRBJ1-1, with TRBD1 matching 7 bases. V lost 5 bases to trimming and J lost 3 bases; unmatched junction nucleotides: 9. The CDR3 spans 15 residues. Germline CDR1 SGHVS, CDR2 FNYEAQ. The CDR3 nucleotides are TGTGCCAGCAGCCCGGAGGGGGCGCCTCACACTGAAGCTTTCTTT. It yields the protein CASSPEGAPHTEAFF.

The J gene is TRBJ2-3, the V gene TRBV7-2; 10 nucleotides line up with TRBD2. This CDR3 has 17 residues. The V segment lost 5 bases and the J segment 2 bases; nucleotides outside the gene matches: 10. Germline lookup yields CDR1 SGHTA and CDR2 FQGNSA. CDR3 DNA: TGTGCCAGCAGCCACGGGACGGGACTAGCGCTCACAGATACGCAGTATTTT. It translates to CASSHGTGLALTDTQYF. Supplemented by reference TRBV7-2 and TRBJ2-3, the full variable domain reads GAGVSQSPSNKVTEKGKDVELRCDPISGHTALYWYRQSLGQGLEFLIYFQGNSAPDKSGLPSDRFSAERTGGSVSTLTIQRTQQEDSAVYLCASSHGTGLALTDTQYFGPGTRLTVL.

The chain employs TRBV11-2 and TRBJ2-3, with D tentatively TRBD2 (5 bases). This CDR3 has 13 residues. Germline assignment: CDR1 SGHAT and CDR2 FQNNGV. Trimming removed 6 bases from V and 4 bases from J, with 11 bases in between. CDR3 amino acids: CASRPAGPDTQYF. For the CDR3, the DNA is TGTGCCAGCAGACCGGCGGGCCCAGATACGCAGTATTTT. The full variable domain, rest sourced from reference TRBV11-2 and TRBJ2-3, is EAGVAQSPRYKIIEKRQSVAFWCNPISGHATLYWYQQILGQGPKLLIQFQNNGVVDDSQLPKDRFSAERLKGVDSTLKIQPAKLEDSAVYLCASRPAGPDTQYFGPGTRLTVL.

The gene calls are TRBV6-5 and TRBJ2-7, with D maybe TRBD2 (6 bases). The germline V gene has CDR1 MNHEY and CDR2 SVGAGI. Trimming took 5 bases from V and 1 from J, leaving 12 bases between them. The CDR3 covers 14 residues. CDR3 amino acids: CASSLSGPSYEQYF. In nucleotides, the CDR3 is TGTGCCAGCAGTCTAAGCGGGCCGTCCTACGAGCAGTACTTC.